This TCR beta chain was recorded in a study of cytomegalovirus exposure and HLA in healthy donors. Study as a whole: The roughly 120 validation repertoires matched the roughly 630 first-cohort repertoires in platform, a later analysis reported.

From the roughly 110-subject validation cohort, which was separate from the approximately 670-subject first cohort, the donors were drawn. Sequenced by immunoSEQ multiplex PCR; TCRdb stores in-frame clones only, minus some. The table lists under 85,000 clones, 94% of them singletons. Germline CDR1 MDHEN, CDR2 SYDVKM. The V gene end was trimmed by 8 bases and the J gene end by 2 bases; junction bases not matched to a gene: 6. This CDR3 has 14 amino acids. This sequence was found in a woman aged 18-29 years in good health and CMV-seropositive. J is TRBJ1-3 and V is TRBV28; 7 nucleotides match TRBD1. The sequenced sample was PBMCs. The CDR3 here is CASGTVGAGNTIYF. The CDR3 region has the DNA TGTGCCAGCGGGACAGTGGGGGCTGGAAACACCATATATTTT.